Listed below are T cell receptor beta chains from one sample, sequenced in a study of blood T cell repertoires in COVID-19. Here immunoSEQ multiplex PCR was the method, and the copy in TCRdb shows in-frame clones only, minus some. The sample carries hundreds of thousands of clones, 85% to 90% recorded once. The sample taken for sequencing was PBMCs or T cells enriched from blood (not recorded which). These receptors all stem from a young woman who had recovered from COVID-19. The CDR3 runs from the conserved cysteine through the conserved F or W. Fields, in order: D gene, clone size, V gene, J gene, CDR3 DNA, CDR3 protein. The D gene is left open where the match is weak. Expanded clones are given a class, and other clones once, few, many or no size at all.

>NA|NA|TRBV3-1/TRBV3-2|TRBJ2-2
TGTGCCAGCAGCCAAGGTAGCACCGGGGAGCTGTTTTTT
CASSQGSTGELFF
>NA|NA|TRBV27|TRBJ1-5
TGTGCCAGCAGTTCGACCACGGGGCCCCAGCATTTT
CASSSTTGPQHF
>TRBD1|NA|TRBV5-1|TRBJ1-1
TGCGCCAGCAGCTTGGGGGGACAGGGAGACACTGAAGCTTTCTTT
CASSLGGQGDTEAFF
>TRBD1|NA|TRBV30|TRBJ1-2
TGTGCCTGGAGTAACTTAGGGGCAGGGGGGCTCCGTGTCTATGGCTACACCTTC
CAWSNLGAGGLRVYGYTF
>NA|NA|TRBV5-1|TRBJ1-1
TGCGCCAGCAGCCCTCTGGGGCCTGAAGCTTTCTTT
CASSPLGPEAFF
>NA|NA|TRBV19|TRBJ1-2
TGTGCCAGTAGGCCTCCGAATAGCTATGGCTACACCTTC
CASRPPNSYGYTF
>NA|NA|TRBV2|TRBJ2-2
TGTGCCAGCAGCCGCTCATCCGCTCAGAGGACCGGGGAGCTGTTTTTT
CASSRSSAQRTGELFF
>NA|NA|TRBV4-1|TRBJ1-3
TGCGCCAGCAGCCAAGGCGCAGGGGAAAACACCATATATTTT
CASSQGAGENTIYF
>TRBD1|NA|TRBV5-1|TRBJ2-3
TGCGCCAGCAGCAGGGACAGGTCTAGCACAGATACGCAGTATTTT
CASSRDRSSTDTQYF
>NA|NA|TRBV5-4|TRBJ1-1
TGTGCCAGCAGCCTGCAGGACAGTGAAGCTTTCTTT
CASSLQDSEAFF
>NA|once|TRBV15|TRBJ1-6
TGTGCCACCAGCAGAGAACCCTTAGACCGAGTTCAGGGCGGCTCCTATAATTCACCCCTCCACTTT
CATSREPLDRVQGGSYNSPLHF
>NA|NA|TRBV28|TRBJ1-2
TGTGCCAGCATTACGTCGGTGGGCTCCCTGTATGGCTACACCTTC
CASITSVGSLYGYTF
>TRBD1|NA|TRBV2|TRBJ1-2
TGTGCCAGCAGTTACAGGGGAATGATGGGAACACCCTTC
CASSYRGMMGTPF
>NA|NA|TRBV24-1|TRBJ1-5
TGTGCCACCACTCAGGTTCCCAATCAGCCCCAGCATTTT
CATTQVPNQPQHF
>TRBD2|NA|TRBV7-3|TRBJ2-3
TGTGCCAGCAGCTCGGGACTAGCGGGGGCAATAGATACGCAGTATTTT
CASSSGLAGAIDTQYF
>NA|NA|TRBV5-1|TRBJ2-3
TGCGCCAGCAGCTTGATGACGACTAGCACAGATACGCAGTATTTT
CASSLMTTSTDTQYF
>TRBD1|few|TRBV5-1|TRBJ1-3
TGCGCCAGCAGACTACAGGGGACTGGAAACACCATATATTTT
CASRLQGTGNTIYF
>NA|once|TRBV28|TRBJ1-5
TGTGCCAGCAGTATACAGGTGGTGGGTCAGCCCCAGCATTTT
CASSIQVVGQPQHF
>TRBD1|NA|TRBV4-1|TRBJ1-1
TGCGCCAGCAGCCAGGGGACAGGGTCGAGGAACACTGAAGCTTTCTTT
CASSQGTGSRNTEAFF
>TRBD1|once|TRBV5-4|TRBJ2-2
TGTGCCAGCACCCTGACAGGGGGAATCGGGGAGCTGTTTTTT
CASTLTGGIGELFF
>NA|few|TRBV29-1|TRBJ2-7
TGCAGCGTTGAAGACAATTCCTACGAGCAGTACTTC
CSVEDNSYEQYF